This passage covers 19 T cell receptor beta chains from one sample sequenced in a study of T cell responses to AZD1222 COVID-19 vaccine. The repertoire was sequenced with immunoSEQ multiplex PCR; TCRdb's copy has only in-frame clones and lacks some. Of over 140,000 clones listed, roughly 92% are singletons. Sample: peripheral blood, taken on day 0 of AZD1222 vaccination. Receptors were obtained from an adult in good health.

This chain connects TRBV5-6 to TRBJ1-2; 9 bases align to TRBD1. V shed 3 bases, J shed 3 bases, and the junction held 6 bases outside the gene matches. The CDR3 length is 15 residues. In germline, CDR1 is SGHDT, CDR2 YYEEEE. The CDR3 DNA is TGTGCCAGCAGCTCCGGGACAGGGAAACACTATGGCTACACCTTC. It translates to CASSSGTGKHYGYTF.

In DNA, the CDR3 is TGTGCCAGCAGTCTTTCGAGAGGGGAGGTGAATGGCTACACCTTC. Amino acids: CASSLSRGEVNGYTF. The chain uses TRBV2 and TRBJ1-2; tentatively, D is TRBD1 (5 bases). Trimming took 5 bases from V and 6 from J, leaving 19 bases between them. Germline values: CDR1 SNHLY, CDR2 FYNNEI. The CDR3 is made up of 15 amino acids. Full variable domain (rest looked up from reference TRBV2 and TRBJ1-2): EPEVTQTPSHQVTQMGQEVILRCVPISNHLYFYWYRQILGQKVEFLVSFYNNEISEKSEIFDDQFSVERPDGSNFTLKIRSTKLEDSAMYFCASSLSRGEVNGYTFGSGTRLTVV.

V is TRBV28 and J is TRBJ1-2; D is possibly TRBD1 (6 bases). The germline CDR1 and CDR2 sequences are MDHEN and SYDVKM. Deletions cut 7 bases from V and 3 bases from J, with 15 bases between. This CDR3 is built from 14 residues. This CDR3 is CASNQQGGDYGYTF. The DNA of the CDR3 is TGTGCCAGCAATCAACAGGGTGGTGACTATGGCTACACCTTC.

This chain joins TRBV5-1 and TRBJ1-6; possible D gene TRBD1, 6 bases. Germline loops: CDR1 SGHRS, CDR2 YFSETQ. Trimming left V 1 base short and J 10 bases short, with 15 bases between. The CDR3 sequence is 15 residues long. The CDR3 DNA is TGCGCCAGCAGCTTGTTTGCTGGGGGCCAGTCACCCCTCCACTTT. It codes for CASSLFAGGQSPLHF.

The genes are TRBV6-8 and TRBJ2-1, with TRBD2 identical over 10 bases. Losses at the gene ends were 3 bases for V and 2 bases for J; bases not matched to a gene: 7. Germline CDR1 MNHGY, CDR2 SAAAGT. This CDR3 spans 17 amino acids. CDR3 residues: CASSYRASGSPYNEQFF. In nucleotides, the CDR3 is TGTGCCAGCAGTTATCGGGCTAGCGGGAGTCCCTACAATGAGCAGTTCTTC.

The chain joins TRBV11-1 to TRBJ2-5, with D perhaps TRBD2 (5 bases). The CDR3 is 15 amino acids. Germline V gene data show CDR1 as SGHAT and CDR2 as FQDESV (reference sequence). The germline V and J ends were trimmed by 3 bases and 4 bases, with 15 bases remaining between them. CDR3 nucleotide sequence: TGTGCCAGCAGCTTCGTAAGGACCGAGGGAGAGACCCAGTACTTC. As protein: CASSFVRTEGETQYF.

The rearrangement uses TRBV28 and TRBJ2-7; TRBD1 matches at 10 bases. The J segment lost 4 bases and the V segment lost 1 base, leaving 4 bases of the junction unmatched. The CDR3 covers 15 residues. Germline values: CDR1 MDHEN, CDR2 SYDVKM. The CDR3 bases are TGTGCCAGCAGTTTATCCGGGACAGGGGAGTACGAGCAGTACTTC. This translates into CASSLSGTGEYEQYF. The whole variable domain, filled in from reference TRBV28 and TRBJ2-7, reads DVKVTQSSRYLVKRTGEKVFLECVQDMDHENMFWYRQDPGLGLRLIYFSYDVKMKEKGDIPEGYSVSREKKERFSLILESASTNQTSMYLCASSLSGTGEYEQYFGPGTRLTVT.

The chain links TRBV19 to TRBJ1-6; the D is unclear. The CDR3 is 14 residues long. Germline-derived CDR1 and CDR2 are LNHDA and SQIVND (reference sequence). Between the trimmed V and J ends, which lost 3 bases and 6 bases, there was a span of 9 bases. The CDR3 nucleotides read TGTGCCAGTAGTATTGGGAGTCGTAATTCACCCCTCCACTTT. Translated, it gives CASSIGSRNSPLHF.

The rearrangement links TRBV4-1 to TRBJ1-3; D is possibly TRBD1 (6 bases). The CDR3 consists of 17 residues. Germline CDR1 MGHRA, CDR2 YSYEKL. V shed 0 bases and J shed 3 bases, with 15 bases lying between them. The CDR3: CASSQERQEYGGNTIYF. As DNA, the CDR3 is TGCGCCAGCAGCCAAGAAAGACAGGAATATGGTGGAAACACCATATATTTT.

The chain has TRBV19 and TRBJ1-1, with D unclear. V gave up 3 bases and J gave up 5 bases, with 7 bases separating them. Germline-derived CDR1 and CDR2 are LNHDA and SQIVND (reference sequence). This CDR3 is 12 amino acids long. The CDR3 DNA reads TGTGCCAGTAGTATGTGGGGAACTGAAGCTTTCTTT. Protein product: CASSMWGTEAFF.

This chain connects TRBV28 to TRBJ2-2, with a weak D call TRBD2 (6 bases). CDR1 and CDR2 from the germline V gene are MDHEN and SYDVKM. V was clipped by 3 bases and J by 0 bases, with 8 bases between them. The CDR3 consists of 15 residues. The CDR3 bases are TGTGCCAGCAGTTTCGGGGGATCGAACACCGGGGAGCTGTTTTTT. As protein: CASSFGGSNTGELFF.

The chain is built from TRBV6-5 and TRBJ1-5; D gene ambiguous. This CDR3 region has 13 residues. V was cut by 8 bases and J by 4 bases, with 12 bases left in between. The germline V gene encodes CDR1 MNHEY and CDR2 SVGAGI. The CDR3 loop reads CASGGPSNQPQHF. The CDR3 DNA reads as TGTGCCAGCGGCGGGCCATCAAATCAGCCCCAGCATTTT.

V and J are TRBV20-1 and TRBJ2-1; 9 nucleotides agree with TRBD2. The V segment lost 3 bases and the J segment 7 bases; nucleotides outside the gene matches: 7. The germline gives CDR1 DFQATT, CDR2 SNEGSKA (reference sequence). The CDR3 loop spans 14 amino acids. CDR3 in DNA: TGCAGTGCTAGTTCTAGCGGGGCGTGGAATGAGCAGTTCTTC. This codes for CSASSSGAWNEQFF.

The chain employs TRBV27 and TRBJ2-1; TRBD2 matches 10 bases. CDR1 and CDR2 (germline): MNHEY, SMNVEV (reference sequence). The CDR3 spans 20 residues. V gave up 7 bases and J gave up 8 bases; unmatched junction bases: 26. The CDR3, as DNA: TGTGCCAGCACCTCTCAAGACACTCTAGGACCTAGCGGGAGTCTCCATGAGCAGTTCTTC. Amino acid sequence: CASTSQDTLGPSGSLHEQFF.

The chain employs TRBV7-9 and TRBJ1-5, with a tentative D call TRBD1 (6 bases). V was cut by 7 bases and J by 7 bases, with 14 bases left in between. The CDR3 spans 13 residues. Germline V gene sequence: CDR1 SEHNR, CDR2 FQNEAQ (reference sequence). The CDR3 DNA sequence: TGTGCCAGCACGATAGGGGGTGAGCAGCCCCAGCATTTT. This codes for CASTIGGEQPQHF.

The chain links TRBV27 to TRBJ1-1; D is unclear. The CDR3 runs 15 residues. Trimming shortened V by 7 bases and J by 1 base, and 16 bases separated the two germline ends. Germline loops: CDR1 MNHEY, CDR2 SMNVEV (reference sequence). In DNA form, the CDR3 reads TGTGCCAGCACCCCGCACCCTCATTCGAACACTGAAGCTTTCTTT. It translates to CASTPHPHSNTEAFF.

The V call is TRBV27, the J call TRBJ2-1; 12 bases align to TRBD1. The germline V gene has CDR1 MNHEY and CDR2 SMNVEV (reference sequence). V trimming: 6 bases; J trimming: 7 bases; junction bases outside the gene matches: 10. This CDR3 region has 16 residues. CDR3 in DNA: TGTGCCAGCAGCCTCGGCGGGACAGGGGGCAGGAATGAGCAGTTCTTC. Amino acid sequence: CASSLGGTGGRNEQFF.

The gene calls are TRBV6-4 and TRBJ2-1, with 13 bases lining up with TRBD2. The CDR3 runs to 16 residues. Germline-derived CDR1 and CDR2 are MRHNA and SNTAGT. Losses at the gene ends were 1 base for V and 8 bases for J; bases not matched to a gene: 5. CDR3 sequence: CASSDWTSGSLDEQFF. The CDR3 DNA follows: TGTGCCAGCAGTGACTGGACTAGCGGGAGCCTAGATGAGCAGTTCTTC.

In its sample, this clone was seen once. The chain is built from TRBV2 and TRBJ1-4, with 11 bases lining up with TRBD1. The J segment lost 7 bases and the V segment lost 4 bases, leaving 5 bases of the junction unmatched. Germline V CDR1 and CDR2: SNHLY, FYNNEI. The CDR3 has 15 residues. This CDR3 reads CASSAGQGVSEKLFF. The CDR3 bases are TGTGCCAGCAGTGCGGGACAGGGGGTTAGTGAAAAACTGTTTTTT.